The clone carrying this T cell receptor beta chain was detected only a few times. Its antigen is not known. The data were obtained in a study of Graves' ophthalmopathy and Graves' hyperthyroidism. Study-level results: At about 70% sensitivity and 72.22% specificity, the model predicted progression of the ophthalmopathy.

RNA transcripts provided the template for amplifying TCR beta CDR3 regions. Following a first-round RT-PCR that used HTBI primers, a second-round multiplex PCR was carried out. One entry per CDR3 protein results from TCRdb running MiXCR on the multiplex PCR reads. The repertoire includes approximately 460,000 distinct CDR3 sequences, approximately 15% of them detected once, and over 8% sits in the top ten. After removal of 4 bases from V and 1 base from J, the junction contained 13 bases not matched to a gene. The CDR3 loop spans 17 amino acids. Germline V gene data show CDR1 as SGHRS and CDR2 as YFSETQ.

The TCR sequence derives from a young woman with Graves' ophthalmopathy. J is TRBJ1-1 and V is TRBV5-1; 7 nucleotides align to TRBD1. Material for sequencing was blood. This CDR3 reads CASSPGNYRGSNTEAFF. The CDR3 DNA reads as TGCGCCAGCAGCCCGGGTAACTACAGGGGCTCGAACACTGAAGCTTTCTTT.